This entry is about one T cell receptor (beta chain). Its binding antigen is unknown. Base qualities were left out, and no much larger clone turns up one base away. Other DNA sequences in the same sample also yield this CDR3. These data belong to a study of T cell clones after liver transplantation (dated by TCRdb to between 2018 and 2021). Notes on the research overall: The samples were obtained from ITN030ST, a randomized trial that attempted immunosuppression withdrawal within 2 years after liver transplantation. Of the eight recipients, a few were HCV-positive, while the remaining recipients had been transplanted for non-autoimmune, non-viral indications. Third party-reactive TCRbeta sequences were also identified from pre-transplant MLRs to serve as an antigen-independent comparator for donor-reactive sequences. Blood samples were taken pre-transplant, pre-randomization before withdrawal, and post-randomization after full withdrawal or failed withdrawal. After a pre-transplant mixed lymphocyte reaction, TCRbeta sequencing was used to pinpoint donor-reactive T cell clones, which were subsequently tracked in post-transplant blood. Of the 8 liver transplant recipients making up the studied cohort, 3 were classified as tolerant and 5 as non-tolerant. To count as tolerant, a recipient had to stay completely off immunosuppression for at least one year without liver enzymes climbing beyond twice the upper limit of normal. Until randomization at 12-24 months post-transplant, subjects were given standard immunosuppression, with no induction therapy.

The investigation overall reported the following: Because of small, heterogeneous patient numbers and non-standardized post-transplant time points, the conclusions were only preliminary. Circulating donor-reactive CD4 TCRbeta sequences fell significantly post-transplant in most of the 8 subjects, irrespective of tolerance or HCV status. When repertoire turnover was taken into account, detection of donor-reactive sequences was significantly reduced in 7 of 8 subjects for CD4 and in 8 of 8 subjects for CD8. Donor-reactive sequences decreased more than third party-reactive sequences, which suggests partial antigen-specific deletion that was not related to withdrawal success. Since no allograft tissue specimens were available, donor-reactive T cells may have migrated into the graft instead of being deleted. Low numbers of available donor cells limited the measurable donor-reactive repertoire in two subjects.

High-throughput TCRbeta CDR3 sequencing of frozen genomic DNA was performed by immunoSEQ, with PCR amplification, mapping, bias correction and internal controls included. The authors' analysis ran thus. Only productive rearrangements were retained, and each unique TCRbeta sequence was defined by its CDR3 nucleotide sequence together with its V and J gene. Donor-reactive sequences required at least 5-fold expansion in CFSE-low cells versus unstimulated pre-transplant cells and at least 0.01% frequency. Minimum frequency thresholds were set for each subject on the basis of the unstimulated sample with the lowest template count, so that a detection power of at least 90% was ensured. Jensen-Shannon divergence between the top 1000 TCRbeta sequences post- versus pre-transplant served as the measure of repertoire turnover. Two-sided Fisher's exact tests were used to test for changes in how often donor-reactive sequences were detected. In TCRdb, the immuneACCESS table is reduced to in-frame sequences with V and J assigned. These tables do not hold every clone; where another copy was compared, an unresolved V gene accounts for under half, and the others remain unexplained. V and J calls and clone size are copied from that table; D and trimming were computed from the DNA. This sample comprises 35,000 to 45,000 clones, around 84% of them detected only once. The top ten clones comprise about 2.5% of the sample.

Unstimulated PBMCs, after thawing, were stained for CD3, CD4 and CD8 and then FACS-sorted into CD3+CD4+ and CD3+CD8+ populations. Randomization to immunosuppression withdrawal applied to every one of the 8 studied subjects. The Qiagen DNeasy Blood and Tissue Kit was used to isolate genomic DNA. The TCR originated in a human patient who received a liver transplant. After a transplant, some of the T cells may come from the graft donor. This specimen consisted of CD4+ T cells from blood, obtained 24 months after liver transplant.

The nucleotides read TGCGCCAGCAGCTTGGATAGGGGGGTTATAGGTGAGCAGTTCTTC. Its amino acids are CASSLDRGVIGEQFF. The chain is encoded by TRBV5-1 joined to TRBJ2-1; the D segment may tentatively be TRBD1 or TRBD2, each giving 6 matched bases. There are 15 amino acids in the CDR3, from cysteine to phenylalanine inclusive. The entry retains the CDR3 DNA only, 45 bases that are in frame from base 1. The V end loses 0 bases and the J end loses 9 bases, and a stretch of 16 bases separates them. CDR1 SGHRS and CDR2 YFSETQ are derived from the germline V gene.